A single sample is the source of the 13 T cell receptor beta chains below, sequenced in a study of blood T cell repertoires in COVID-19. Only in-frame clones appear in the TCRdb table, and some are missing; sequencing was by immunoSEQ multiplex PCR. This repertoire shows under 250,000 clones, roughly 85% found once; its top ten account for under 3%. Sequenced material: peripheral blood. The receptors here all came from a woman between 65 and 79 years old with active or convalescent COVID-19.

The V gene is TRBV2, the J gene TRBJ1-5, with 7 positions matching TRBD1. The CDR3 length is 13 residues. The V gene end was trimmed by 7 bases and the J gene end by 6 bases; junction bases not matched to a gene: 6. Germline CDR1 is SNHLY and CDR2 is FYNNEI. CDR3 amino acids: CASMAAGGQPQHF. In DNA form, the CDR3 reads TGTGCCAGCATGGCGGCAGGGGGTCAGCCCCAGCATTTT.

This sequence joins TRBV3-1 (or the pseudogene TRBV3-2) and TRBJ1-6; D is possibly TRBD1 (5 bases). V lost 4 bases to trimming and J lost 10 bases, with 14 bases between them. There are 14 residues in the CDR3. Germline V gene sequence: CDR1 LGHDT, CDR2 YNNKEL (reference sequence). The CDR3 region is CASSLGGVRSPLHF. DNA for the CDR3: TGTGCCAGCAGCCTTGGGGGGGTACGGTCACCCCTCCACTTT.

The table lists this clone with a count of one. V usage is TRBV18 and J usage is TRBJ1-2; no firm D call. The CDR3 consists of 12 residues. Deletions cut 5 bases from V and 6 bases from J, with 10 bases between. The germline CDR1 and CDR2 sequences are KGHSH and LQKENI. The CDR3 region has the DNA TGTGCCAGCTCAAGGCGACGGGATGGCTACACCTTC. This encodes CASSRRRDGYTF. Together with reference TRBV18 and TRBJ1-2, the CDR3 gives the full variable domain: NAGVMQNPRHLVRRRGQEARLRCSPMKGHSHVYWYRQLPEEGLKFMVYLQKENIIDESGMPKERFSAEFPKEGPSILRIQQVVRGDSAAYFCASSRRRDGYTFGSGTRLTVV.

This clone has only a few counts. Written as DNA, the CDR3 is TGTGCCACCAGTGATTTGGGTGCGGGGGGTCCCAGCCCCTCCAATGAGCAGTTCTTC. Its translation: CATSDLGAGGPSPSNEQFF. The chain is built from TRBV24-1 and TRBJ2-1; TRBD2 matches 8 bases. The germline gives CDR1 KGHDR, CDR2 SFDVKD. CDR3 size: 19 residues. V trimming: 0 bases; J trimming: 6 bases; junction bases outside the gene matches: 15.

This chain joins TRBV9 and TRBJ2-1, with 11 nucleotides matching TRBD2. Germline V gene sequence: CDR1 SGDLS, CDR2 YYNGEE. There are 16 residues in the CDR3. The ends lost 0 bases at V and 6 bases at J; junction bases unmatched: 5. The CDR3 DNA reads TGTGCCAGCAGCGTAGTAGCGGGGGGGAGTGGCAATGAGCAGTTCTTC. This sequence encodes CASSVVAGGSGNEQFF.

The sample holds a few counts of this clone. The chain has TRBV27 and TRBJ1-6, with D possibly TRBD1 on 5 matching bases. The germline V and J ends were trimmed by 3 bases and 1 base, with 19 bases remaining between them. Germline CDR1 and CDR2: MNHEY and SMNVEV (reference sequence). The CDR3 length is 19 residues. The CDR3 coding sequence is TGTGCCAGCAGTTTTAGCCTCAGGGAAAAGGGATCCTATAATTCACCCCTCCACTTT. Translation: CASSFSLREKGSYNSPLHF.

This clone was found a few times. The chain joins TRBV2 to TRBJ1-2; D not certain. With 7 bases removed from V and 1 base from J, the gap between germline ends came to 10 bases. The CDR3 contains 13 residues. CDR1 is SNHLY, CDR2 FYNNEI, per germline. For the CDR3, the DNA is TGTGCCAGCATCCTTACTCGTAACTATGGCTACACCTTC. Protein: CASILTRNYGYTF.

The rearrangement joins TRBV7-2 to TRBJ1-6; D not resolved. Germline CDR1 reads SGHTA; CDR2 reads FQGNSA. CDR3 size: 13 residues. V was pared by 4 bases and J by 12 bases, with 13 bases between. DNA for the CDR3: TGTGCCAGCAGCTCAAGCGGGCAGTTACCCCTCCACTTT. Amino acids: CASSSSGQLPLHF.

The chain employs TRBV18 and TRBJ1-2, with no clear D. Germline lookup yields CDR1 KGHSH and CDR2 LQKENI. The CDR3 sequence is 14 residues long. Trimming left V 2 bases short and J 0 bases short, with 7 bases between. DNA of the CDR3: TGTGCCAGCTCACCATCAGGTGCTAACTATGGCTACACCTTC. It is translated as CASSPSGANYGYTF. Using reference TRBV18 and TRBJ1-2 for the parts outside the CDR3, the full variable domain is NAGVMQNPRHLVRRRGQEARLRCSPMKGHSHVYWYRQLPEEGLKFMVYLQKENIIDESGMPKERFSAEFPKEGPSILRIQQVVRGDSAAYFCASSPSGANYGYTFGSGTRLTVV.

This chain joins TRBV4-1 and TRBJ1-2; D not resolved. The CDR3 spans 16 residues. CDR1 is MGHRA and CDR2 is YSYEKL in the germline V gene. Deletions cut 2 bases from V and 0 bases from J, with 13 bases between. CDR3 in DNA: TGCGCCAGCAGCCAATCGGAGGCCAGAGCTAACTATGGCTACACCTTC. This codes for CASSQSEARANYGYTF.

The chain links TRBV6-5 to TRBJ1-5; a possible D gene is TRBD1 (5 bases). V was clipped by 0 bases and J by 7 bases, with 16 bases between them. The germline V gene has CDR1 MNHEY and CDR2 SVGAGI. The length of the CDR3 is 16 residues. Here the CDR3 reads CASSYSRTGGLQPQHF. CDR3 nucleotide sequence: TGTGCCAGCAGTTACTCGAGGACCGGGGGTCTCCAGCCCCAGCATTTT.

This chain links TRBV9 with TRBJ2-3, with D tentatively TRBD2 (5 bases). The CDR3 length is 14 residues. In germline, CDR1 is SGDLS, CDR2 YYNGEE. The V end lost 2 bases, the J end lost 5 bases, and 12 bases lay between the germline ends. In DNA, the CDR3 is TGTGCCAGCAGCGTGATTGGAGGTGGAGATACGCAGTATTTT. Protein sequence: CASSVIGGGDTQYF.

In this sample, this clone turned up once. The rearrangement uses TRBV9 and TRBJ2-1; 7 nucleotides align to TRBD1. CDR1 SGDLS and CDR2 YYNGEE come from the germline V gene. V shed 0 bases, J shed 2 bases, and the junction held 2 bases outside the gene matches. CDR3 size: 15 residues. CDR3 sequence reads: CASSVDGTAYNEQFF. CDR3 bases: TGTGCCAGCAGCGTAGACGGGACAGCCTACAATGAGCAGTTCTTC. The full variable domain, with the rest looked up from reference TRBV9 and TRBJ2-1, is DSGVTQTPKHLITATGQRVTLRCSPRSGDLSVYWYQQSLDQGLQFLIQYYNGEERAKGNILERFSAQQFPDLHSELNLSSLELGDSALYFCASSVDGTAYNEQFFGPGTRLTVL.